The present T cell receptor beta chain was sequenced within a study of T cell responses to AZD1222 COVID-19 vaccine. Study findings and constraints: Distributed over spike, vaccine-associated CD4 TCRs predominated at 160-218 and 743-854.

Unmatched junction bases numbered 9, after V lost 4 bases and J lost 9 bases. The CDR3 covers 14 residues. Per germline, CDR1 SGHRS and CDR2 YFSETQ. Worth noting for this clone: Its target is unknown.

TCRdb keeps only in-frame clones here, not all; method: immunoSEQ multiplex PCR. This table holds under 150,000 clones, about 89% found once. The material was peripheral blood, obtained on day 0 of AZD1222 vaccination. The gene calls are TRBV5-1 and TRBJ1-5; TRBD1 matches at 8 bases. The receptor was isolated from an adult in good health. CDR3 sequence (DNA): TGCGCCAGCAGCCCCGGGACAGGCGGAGGGCCCCAGCATTTT. It translates to CASSPGTGGGPQHF.